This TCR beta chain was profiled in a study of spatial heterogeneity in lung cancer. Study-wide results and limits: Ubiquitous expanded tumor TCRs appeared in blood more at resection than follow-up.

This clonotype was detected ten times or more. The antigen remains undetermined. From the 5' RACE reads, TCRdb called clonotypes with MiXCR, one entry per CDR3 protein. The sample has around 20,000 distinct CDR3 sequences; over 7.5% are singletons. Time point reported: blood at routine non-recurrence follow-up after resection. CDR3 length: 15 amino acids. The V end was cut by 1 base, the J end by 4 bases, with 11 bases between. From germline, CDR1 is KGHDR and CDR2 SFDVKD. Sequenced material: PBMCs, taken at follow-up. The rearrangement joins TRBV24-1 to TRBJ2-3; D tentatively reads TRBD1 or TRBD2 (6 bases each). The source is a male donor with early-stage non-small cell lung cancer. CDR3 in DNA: TGTGCCACCAGTGATTTTACGGGGGCGGCAGATACGCAGTATTTT. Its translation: CATSDFTGAADTQYF.